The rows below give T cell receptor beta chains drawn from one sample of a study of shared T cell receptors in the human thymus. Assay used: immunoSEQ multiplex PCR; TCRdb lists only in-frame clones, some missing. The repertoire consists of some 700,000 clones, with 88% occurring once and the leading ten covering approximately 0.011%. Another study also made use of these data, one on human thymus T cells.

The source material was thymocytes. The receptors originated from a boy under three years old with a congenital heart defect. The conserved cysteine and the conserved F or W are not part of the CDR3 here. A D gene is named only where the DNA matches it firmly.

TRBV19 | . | ASSIGPPDTILEQY
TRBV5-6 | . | ASRLWGVRETQY
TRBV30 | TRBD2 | AWSKSREFADTQY
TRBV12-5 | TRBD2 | ASGLVQVPLAGEAYNEQF
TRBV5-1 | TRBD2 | ASSEGLADQETQY
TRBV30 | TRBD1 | AWSVPRPHRGPYEQY
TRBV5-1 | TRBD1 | ASSIGDSNEKLF
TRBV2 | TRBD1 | ASSEMATGGAHEQY
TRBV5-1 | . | ASQPATSGSTDTQY
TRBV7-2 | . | ASSRTDSGANVLT
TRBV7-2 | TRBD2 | ASSQRLAGSYEQY
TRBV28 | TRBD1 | ASSSPGTERETQY
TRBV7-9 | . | ASSPSEGLPSYEQY
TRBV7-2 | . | ASSLFTRASENTIY
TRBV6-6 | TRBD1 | AITGADTEAF
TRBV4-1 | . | ASSPGTPHEQY
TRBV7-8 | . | ASSLRGGYEQY
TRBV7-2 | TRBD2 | ASSLVQREEYRNEQF
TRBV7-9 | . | ASSLVGAPGYGYT
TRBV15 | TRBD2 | ATSGAGEYNEQF
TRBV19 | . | ASSPLDRTVGHEQY
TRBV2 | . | ASTIVEGGGYT
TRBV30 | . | AWRYSIHPSEETQY
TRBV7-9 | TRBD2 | ASRSSGKETQY
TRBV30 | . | AWSVRVEGRVPLGLGANVLT
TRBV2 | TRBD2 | ARAGLAGGTADTQY
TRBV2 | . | AQGGVGTQY
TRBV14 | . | ASSQDLEGARTSRETQY
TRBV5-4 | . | ASSPGVNYGYT
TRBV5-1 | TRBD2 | ASSLDLLAKYNEQF
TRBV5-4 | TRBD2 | ASSDPGLAGGGTQY
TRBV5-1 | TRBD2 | ASSSGLAGATNEQF
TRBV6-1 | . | ASRGLRDTIY
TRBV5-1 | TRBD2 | ASSPGPGTSVYEQY
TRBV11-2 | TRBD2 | ASSLVPSGRALCTGELF
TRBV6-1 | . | ASTTGPSYNEQF
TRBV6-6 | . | ASSPERARGQPQH
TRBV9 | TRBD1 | ASSVDVVMQGGGGYT
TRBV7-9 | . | ASSLVDEGRFYEQF
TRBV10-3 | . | AIWCRQGYT
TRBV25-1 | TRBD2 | ATGTSGPLAKNIQY
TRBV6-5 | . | ASSQPPRAGELF
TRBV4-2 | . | ASSQQAATYEQY
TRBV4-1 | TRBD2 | ASSRGTTRVNEQF